One and the same sample provided the 9 T cell receptor beta chains below, sequenced in a study of T cell responses to AZD1222 COVID-19 vaccine. This table comes from immunoSEQ multiplex PCR, and its TCRdb copy is limited to in-frame clones, with some not included. The data hold roughly 120,000 clones, with over 75% observed a single time. Sequencing used peripheral blood, obtained on day 0 of AZD1222 vaccination. Every receptor here comes from an adult in good health.

The CDR3 DNA sequence: TGTGCCAGCAGTGCTGTTGGGAGCGGGTACCAAGAGACCCAGTACTTC. Translating gives CASSAVGSGYQETQYF. V is TRBV6-1 and J is TRBJ2-5, with a possible D match to TRBD2 (6 bases). This CDR3 contains 16 residues. From germline, CDR1 is MNHNS and CDR2 SASEGT. V was cut by 4 bases and J by 0 bases, with 15 bases left in between.

A few counts support this clone. This chain connects TRBV5-6 to TRBJ1-2, with D perhaps TRBD1 (6 bases). Trimming cost V 0 bases and J 6 bases, with 15 bases left between them. This CDR3 is built from 15 residues. Germline CDR1 reads SGHDT; CDR2 reads YYEEEE. This chain's CDR3 is CASSLGGGYSHGYTF. CDR3 sequence (DNA): TGTGCCAGCAGCTTGGGCGGGGGCTACTCCCATGGCTACACCTTC.

CDR3 amino acids: CASRYDRAYGYTF. The DNA for the CDR3 is TGTGCCAGCAGATATGACAGGGCCTATGGCTACACCTTC. This chain joins TRBV7-9 and TRBJ1-2; 7 bases are a match to TRBD1. From germline, CDR1 is SEHNR and CDR2 FQNEAQ (reference sequence). The V segment lost 6 bases and the J segment 4 bases; nucleotides outside the gene matches: 5. The CDR3 runs 13 residues.

This clone has just one count. The genes are TRBV4-1 and TRBJ2-7; D is undetermined. The V and J ends lost 3 bases and 2 bases respectively, with 14 bases between them. Germline V CDR1 and CDR2: MGHRA, YSYEKL. The CDR3 runs to 15 residues. CDR3 loop: CASSQSGQTPYEQYF. The CDR3, as DNA: TGCGCCAGCAGCCAGAGTGGTCAGACCCCCTACGAGCAGTACTTC.

The chain joins TRBV11-2 to TRBJ1-2; D remains ambiguous. Trimming shortened V by 2 bases and J by 7 bases, and 8 bases separated the two germline ends. The CDR3 contains 12 residues. Germline assignment: CDR1 SGHAT and CDR2 FQNNGV. CDR3 bases: TGTGCCAGCAGCTTAAACTCGGGTGGCTACACCTTC. Protein sequence: CASSLNSGGYTF.

This clone was counted a few times. The chain carries TRBV7-6 and TRBJ2-3; 7 bases are shared with TRBD2. CDR1 is SGHVS and CDR2 is FNYEAQ in the germline V gene. The CDR3 runs 16 residues. J lost 4 bases, V lost 1 base, and 8 bases had no gene match. CDR3 DNA sequence: TGTGCCAGCAGCTTAGTTGGTGGGGGGGGAGCAGATACGCAGTATTTT. Protein product: CASSLVGGGGADTQYF. The whole variable domain, remainder taken from reference TRBV7-6 and TRBJ2-3, is GAGVSQSPRYKVTKRGQDVALRCDPISGHVSLYWYRQALGQGPEFLTYFNYEAQQDKSGLPNDRFSAERPEGSISTLTIQRTEQRDSAMYRCASSLVGGGGADTQYFGPGTRLTVL.

The genes are TRBV5-1 and TRBJ1-2, with D perhaps TRBD1 (6 bases). Per germline, CDR1 SGHRS and CDR2 YFSETQ. This CDR3 has 15 amino acids. The ends were cut back, 0 bases at V and 4 bases at J, with 13 bases in the middle. The CDR3 loop is CASSLDNPGVYGYTF. CDR3 coding DNA: TGCGCCAGCAGCTTGGATAACCCAGGGGTCTATGGCTACACCTTC. Full variable domain (missing parts from reference TRBV5-1 and TRBJ1-2): KAGVTQTPRYLIKTRGQQVTLSCSPISGHRSVSWYQQTPGQGLQFLFEYFSETQRNKGNFPGRFSGRQFSNSRSEMNVSTLELGDSALYLCASSLDNPGVYGYTFGSGTRLTVV.

The J gene is TRBJ1-1, the V gene TRBV11-1; 7 bases line up with TRBD1. The CDR3 is made up of 13 amino acids. The germline V gene has CDR1 SGHAT and CDR2 FQDESV (reference sequence). The V gene end was trimmed by 3 bases and the J gene end by 5 bases; junction bases not matched to a gene: 3. For the CDR3, the DNA is TGTGCCAGCAGCTTGACAGGGAATACTGAAGCTTTCTTT. It codes for CASSLTGNTEAFF.

The chain uses TRBV7-6 and TRBJ2-7, with a possible D match to TRBD1 (5 bases). The CDR3 sequence is 13 residues long. Germline CDR1 is SGHVS and CDR2 is FNYEAQ. Trimming took 2 bases from V and 5 from J, leaving 10 bases between them. The CDR3 is CASSLRGRNEQYF. The CDR3 DNA follows: TGTGCCAGCAGCTTAAGGGGCAGGAACGAGCAGTACTTC.